This TCR beta chain was retrieved from a study of technical replicates of blood from several donors. Produced via immunoSEQ multiplex PCR; TCRdb's table is partial and in-frame only. The sample holds around 80,000 clones; 95% to 99% are singletons and the top ten take around 0.22%. The TCR was taken from a human donor in good health. The sample consisted of T cells isolated from PBMCs.

The CDR3 reads CASSTGYSGNTIYF. The CDR3 nucleotides are TGTGCCAGCAGTACAGGCTACTCTGGAAACACCATATATTTT. The genes are TRBV6-1 and TRBJ1-3, with a tentative D call TRBD1 (5 bases). CDR3 size: 14 residues. V was pared by 5 bases and J by 0 bases, with 8 bases between. Germline CDR1 MNHNS, CDR2 SASEGT.